This T cell receptor (beta chain) was identified during a study of blood T cells in healthy people across ages. Concerning this clonotype itself: Antigen specificity is unknown. A much larger clone differs by one base, so this may be a read error. No conserved phenylalanine or tryptophan ends this CDR3, so it is likely a read error.

The use of a sample-barcoded 5' primer and a J-beta primer mix characterized a second PCR of roughly 7 to 12 cycles. Sequencing yielded, for each sample, at least 2.5 million paired-end reads carrying CDR3. TCRdb recomputed calls from the 5' RACE reads with MiXCR, one row per CDR3 protein. The profile shows 700,000 to 1,000,000 distinct CDR3 sequences, under 45% of them singletons. Findings of the study overall: Samples with more naive T cells showed higher observed beta diversity.

This CDR3 is 18 amino acids long. Germline V gene lookup returns CDR1 SGHNT and CDR2 YYREEE (reference sequence). This receptor was obtained from a man between 60 and 70 years old in good health. Sequenced: blood. This sequence joins TRBV5-4 and TRBJ2-7; TRBD2 matches 14 bases. The tail of the sequence fits TRBJ2-5 better, so the J call may be wrong. The CDR3 DNA reads TGTGCCAGCAGCCGTGGGGCGACTAGCGGGGGGGCTCTGGAGACCCAGTACATC. It yields the protein CASSRGATSGGALETQYI.